This passage covers 18 T cell receptor beta chains from one sample sequenced in a study of T cell repertoires in cytomegalovirus infection. MiXCR, run by TCRdb on the reads, gives a single entry per CDR3 protein. The table records hundreds of thousands of distinct CDR3 sequences, under 40% of them present only once. The sequencing input was PBMCs. The receptor source for this set is a human donor in good health (CMV status not recorded). Some clones in this sample may be carry-over from other donors' samples.

This clonotype was counted ten times or more. The chain recombines TRBV12-3 or TRBV12-4 with TRBJ1-6, with D uncertain. Deletions cut 6 bases from V and 0 bases from J, with 9 bases between. The length of the CDR3 is 15 residues. The CDR3 region is CASSRASSYNSPLHF. The CDR3 DNA is TGTGCCAGCAGCCGAGCGAGCTCCTATAATTCACCCCTCCACTTT.

Only a few counts were recorded for this clonotype. The rearrangement joins TRBV2 to TRBJ2-3; D gene ambiguous. The germline V and J ends were trimmed by 2 bases and 0 bases, with 12 bases remaining between them. There are 16 residues in the CDR3. CDR1 SNHLY and CDR2 FYNNEI come from the germline V gene. The CDR3, as DNA: TGTGCCAGCAGTGAATTAGTTCCCGTTAGCACAGATACGCAGTATTTT. Amino acids: CASSELVPVSTDTQYF. The variable domain in full, with the rest retrieved from reference TRBV2 and TRBJ2-3, is EPEVTQTPSHQVTQMGQEVILRCVPISNHLYFYWYRQILGQKVEFLVSFYNNEISEKSEIFDDQFSVERPDGSNFTLKIRSTKLEDSAMYFCASSELVPVSTDTQYFGPGTRLTVL.

This clonotype appeared a single time. The chain links TRBV5-5 to TRBJ2-7, with 9 positions matching TRBD1. The junction had 2 bases not matched to a gene; V was cut back by 0 bases and J by 4 bases. The length of the CDR3 is 14 residues. CDR1 is SGHKS, CDR2 YYEKEE, per germline (reference sequence). In DNA, the CDR3 is TGTGCCAGCAGCTTGGAGGGACAGGGATACGAGCAGTACTTC. Its protein is CASSLEGQGYEQYF.

Points on this clonotype: The missing conserved phenylalanine or tryptophan at the end of this CDR3 makes a read error likely. The chain is built from TRBV2 and TRBJ2-2, with no clear D. The V end lost 8 bases, the J end lost 8 bases, and 24 bases lay between the germline ends. The CDR3 consists of 16 residues. The germline CDR1 and CDR2 sequences are SNHLY and FYNNEI. The CDR3 nucleotides read TGTGCCAGCGCTAAACGGCCCAACGATTTACGGGGGGAGCTGTTTTTG. Encoded protein: CASAKRPNDLRGELFL.

V and J are TRBV9 and TRBJ2-7, with D possibly matching TRBD2 (6 bases). Germline lookup yields CDR1 SGDLS and CDR2 YYNGEE. V was shortened by 0 bases and J by 0 bases, with 10 bases between the two germline ends. The CDR3 has 15 residues. Here the CDR3 reads CASSVEAGLSYEQYF. CDR3 bases: TGTGCCAGCAGCGTAGAGGCGGGGCTCTCCTACGAGCAGTACTTC.

The chain has TRBV9 and TRBJ2-1; possible D gene TRBD2, 6 bases. The ends were cut back, 5 bases at V and 11 bases at J, with 14 bases in the middle. Germline V gene sequence: CDR1 SGDLS, CDR2 YYNGEE. The CDR3 runs 12 residues. The CDR3 DNA reads TGTGCCAGCAGATCGACGGGAGTAAAGCAGTTCTTC. It encodes CASRSTGVKQFF.

The chain carries TRBV19 and TRBJ1-2; D remains ambiguous. V lost 5 bases, J lost 6 bases, and 16 bases lay in between. CDR1 LNHDA and CDR2 SQIVND come from the germline V gene (reference sequence). This CDR3 has 14 residues. The CDR3 loop is CASSLPFVFDGYTF. The CDR3 DNA is TGTGCCAGTAGTCTTCCATTCGTTTTCGATGGCTACACCTTC.

The gene calls are TRBV20-1 and TRBJ1-6; unclear D gene. Germline loops: CDR1 DFQATT, CDR2 SNEGSKA (reference sequence). V dropped 0 bases and J dropped 7 bases, with 1 base sitting between them. This CDR3 has 11 amino acids. CDR3 DNA sequence: TGCAGTGCTAGAGAGAATTCACCCCTCCACTTT. Translation: CSARENSPLHF.

About this clonotype: This may stem from a read error, because a much larger clone lies one nucleotide away. This chain links TRBV7-8 with TRBJ2-3; TRBD2 aligns across 12 bases. The CDR3 consists of 17 residues. Per germline, CDR1 SGHVS and CDR2 FQNEAQ. The CDR3 region has the DNA TGTGCCAGCAGCTTAGCCCGACTAGCGGGAGTTGGCGATACGCGGTATTTT. Encoded protein: CASSLARLAGVGDTRYF.

The gene calls are TRBV29-1 and TRBJ2-5; D might be TRBD2 (7 bases). There are 16 residues in the CDR3. Trimming removed 6 bases at V and 4 bases at J, with 24 bases between. The V gene's germline CDR1 is SQVTM and CDR2 ANQGSEA. CDR3 protein: CSVGHLGGGPGETQYF. The CDR3 bases are TGCAGCGTAGGGCATTTAGGGGGAGGGCCAGGAGAGACCCAGTACTTC.

The V and J genes are TRBV27 and TRBJ2-1, with TRBD2 matching over 10 bases. This CDR3 comprises 14 residues. Germline V gene data show CDR1 as MNHEY and CDR2 as SMNVEV (reference sequence). V was pared by 6 bases and J by 5 bases, with 4 bases of the junction left unmatched. The CDR3: CASRGLAAHNEQFF. Here the CDR3 DNA reads TGTGCCAGCAGAGGACTAGCGGCTCACAATGAGCAGTTCTTC.

The chain carries TRBV12-3 or TRBV12-4 and TRBJ2-1; the D gene could be TRBD1 or TRBD2 (6 bases each). The CDR3 is 14 residues long. V gave up 6 bases and J gave up 2 bases, with 11 bases separating them. In DNA, the CDR3 is TGTGCCAGCAGCCGGAGGGACACCTACAATGAGCAGTTCTTC. Translation: CASSRRDTYNEQFF.

This clonotype was observed a handful of times. In DNA, the CDR3 is TGTGCCAGCAGTTCAGCGACGGGAGTGGGCTGGGGTGAGCAGTTCTTC. This gives the protein CASSSATGVGWGEQFF. The chain recombines TRBV28 with TRBJ2-1, with D possibly matching TRBD2 (6 bases). Germline V gene lookup returns CDR1 MDHEN and CDR2 SYDVKM. V was clipped by 4 bases and J by 9 bases, with 22 bases between them. The CDR3 consists of 16 residues.

The chain couples TRBV11-1 to TRBJ2-1, with D unclear. Deletions cut 5 bases from V and 0 bases from J, with 17 bases between. Per germline, CDR1 SGHAT and CDR2 FQDESV (reference sequence). The CDR3 extends over 17 amino acids. CDR3 amino acids: CASSQKGPRDSYNEQFF. The DNA of the CDR3 is TGTGCCAGCAGCCAAAAAGGGCCTCGTGACTCCTACAATGAGCAGTTCTTC.

This clonotype has a handful of counts. The V call is TRBV28, the J call TRBJ1-5; D might be TRBD1 (5 bases). CDR3 length equals 15 residues. Germline assignment: CDR1 MDHEN and CDR2 SYDVKM. V lost 8 bases, J lost 7 bases, and 21 bases lay in between. CDR3 nucleotide sequence: TGTGCCAGCCAAAGTTCTCCAGGGAAGAGCCAGCCCCAGCATTTT. Protein: CASQSSPGKSQPQHF.

This clonotype appeared a few times. V and J are TRBV12-3 or TRBV12-4 and TRBJ1-3, with 8 bases lining up with TRBD1. Losses at the gene ends were 8 bases for V and 3 bases for J; bases not matched to a gene: 3. The CDR3 is 13 amino acids. In DNA form, the CDR3 reads TGTGCCAGCGACAGGGGTGGTGGAAACACCATATATTTT. Its protein product is CASDRGGGNTIYF.

V and J are TRBV6-4 and TRBJ2-2; the D call may be TRBD1 or TRBD2 (5 bases each). Germline loops: CDR1 MRHNA, CDR2 SNTAGT. V shed 4 bases and J shed 0 bases, with 12 bases lying between them. The CDR3 covers 16 residues. CDR3 nucleotide sequence: TGTGCCAGCAGTGGCTCCGGGACCGCGAACACCGGGGAGCTGTTTTTT. Protein product: CASSGSGTANTGELFF.

This clonotype occurred a few times. The chain links TRBV28 to TRBJ2-7; tentatively, D is TRBD1 or TRBD2 (5 bases each). Trimming left V 3 bases short and J 6 bases short, with 12 bases between. CDR3 length equals 13 residues. Germline assignment: CDR1 MDHEN and CDR2 SYDVKM. CDR3 residues: CASSFEGFGEQYF. The CDR3 DNA follows: TGTGCCAGCAGTTTTGAGGGGTTCGGCGAGCAGTACTTC. The variable domain in full, completed from reference TRBV28 and TRBJ2-7, reads DVKVTQSSRYLVKRTGEKVFLECVQDMDHENMFWYRQDPGLGLRLIYFSYDVKMKEKGDIPEGYSVSREKKERFSLILESASTNQTSMYLCASSFEGFGEQYFGPGTRLTVT.